This is a list of T cell receptor beta chains from one sample in a study of persistence of HIV-infected CD4 T cells. Only in-frame clones appear in the TCRdb table, and some are missing; sequencing was by immunoSEQ multiplex PCR. The sample consists of 15,000 to 20,000 clones, 65% of them appearing once. Their antigens are not known. The source material was CD4+ T cells sorted from PBMCs after roughly 18-hour stimulation, sampled from a patient who received antiretroviral therapy. The receptors stem from an adult woman with HIV who was CMV-seropositive. The CDR3 runs from the conserved cysteine through the conserved F or W. The D gene is left open where the match is weak. Clone size is stated in some rows and not others, as once, few, many or a class when expanded.

j_gene	v_gene	abundance	d_gene	CDR3aa	CDR3nt
TRBJ2-6	TRBV12-5	.	.	CASGLVRSGVDSGANVLTF	TGTGCTAGTGGTTTGGTACGGTCGGGGGTGGACTCTGGGGCCAACGTCCTGACTTTC
TRBJ2-1	TRBV7-2	.	TRBD2	CASSLKWGGYNEQFF	TGTGCCAGCAGCTTAAAGTGGGGGGGGTACAATGAGCAGTTCTTC
TRBJ2-2	TRBV7-9	few	TRBD1	CASSFAQGTIGELFF	TGTGCCAGCAGCTTTGCACAGGGGACGATCGGGGAGCTGTTTTTT
TRBJ1-5	TRBV5-5	.	.	CASSLAPHSNQPQHF	TGTGCCAGCAGCTTAGCGCCTCACAGCAATCAGCCCCAGCATTTT
TRBJ1-2	TRBV2	.	.	CASSAGRDLGYTF	TGTGCCAGCAGTGCAGGACGGGACCTTGGCTACACCTTC
TRBJ1-4	TRBV12-5	.	TRBD1	CASGSPAGGSHEKLFF	TGTGCTAGTGGTTCCCCCGCAGGGGGATCGCATGAAAAACTGTTTTTT
TRBJ1-6	TRBV6-5	.	.	CASSYAQGWGSPLHF	TGTGCCAGCAGTTACGCACAGGGTTGGGGTTCACCCCTCCACTTT
TRBJ2-3	TRBV6-5	medium-sized	.	CASSYGTDTQYF	TGTGCCAGCAGTTACGGTACAGATACGCAGTATTTT
TRBJ1-2	TRBV19	.	TRBD1	CASSTSGGNYGYTF	TGTGCCAGTAGTACTTCAGGGGGTAACTATGGCTACACCTTC
TRBJ1-2	TRBV10-3	few	TRBD1	CAISPGGHGYTF	TGTGCCATCAGCCCAGGGGGGCATGGCTACACCTTC
TRBJ1-2	TRBV2	.	TRBD1	CASSERDRGGYTF	TGTGCCAGCAGTGAAAGGGACAGGGGTGGCTACACCTTC
TRBJ2-2	TRBV6-6	.	.	CASTLQVNTGELFF	TGTGCCAGCACCCTACAGGTGAACACCGGGGAGCTGTTTTTT
TRBJ1-1	TRBV10-1	.	.	CASSESPEPNTEAFF	TGCGCCAGCAGTGAGTCCCCAGAACCAAACACTGAAGCTTTCTTT
TRBJ1-2	TRBV5-4	medium-sized	.	CASSLTTSHGYTF	TGTGCCAGCAGCTTGACAACCTCGCATGGCTACACCTTC
TRBJ2-5	TRBV6-4	.	.	CASSARPDQETQYF	TGTGCCAGCAGTGCCCGTCCGGACCAAGAGACCCAGTACTTC
TRBJ2-1	TRBV7-3	.	TRBD1	CASSLTSGGVSYNEQFF	TGTGCCAGCAGCTTAACCTCAGGGGGTGTAAGCTACAATGAGCAGTTCTTC
TRBJ2-5	TRBV9	.	.	CASSPRGGARETQYF	TGTGCCAGCAGCCCAAGAGGGGGGGCCAGGGAGACCCAGTACTTC
TRBJ1-3	TRBV5-1	.	.	CASSLAAQSGNTIYF	TGCGCCAGCAGCTTGGCGGCTCAATCGGGAAACACCATATATTTT
TRBJ1-6	TRBV29-1	.	.	CSASEESNSPLHF	TGCAGCGCTTCAGAGGAGTCTAATTCACCCCTCCACTTT
TRBJ1-3	TRBV18	once	TRBD1	CASSPPTGTAGNTIYF	TGTGCCAGCTCACCGCCGACAGGGACGGCTGGAAACACCATATATTTT
TRBJ1-2	TRBV5-1	once	TRBD1	CASSFGTDYGYTF	TGCGCCAGCAGCTTCGGGACAGATTATGGCTACACCTTC
TRBJ2-1	TRBV6-5	.	.	CASSYNIGQTQFF	TGTGCCAGCAGTTACAACATCGGGCAGACGCAGTTCTTC
TRBJ1-1	TRBV3-1/TRBV3-2	few	.	CASRLGIRGTEAFF	TGTGCCAGCAGACTCGGAATCAGGGGAACTGAAGCTTTCTTT
TRBJ1-4	TRBV6-6	.	.	CASSPGQTSTNEKLFF	TGTGCCAGCAGCCCCGGACAGACTTCAACTAATGAAAAACTGTTTTTT